The present TCR beta chain was sequenced within a study of vaccination and CD4 T cells after COVID-19. On the study more broadly: In the convalescent cohort, there were six males and four females, two of them Hispanic. The authors used overlapping spike peptides from SARS-CoV-2, HCoV-NL63, HCoV-OC43 and HCoV-229E to stimulate cells.

Notes on this clonotype: What it binds is not known.

Germline V gene lookup returns CDR1 MNHNS and CDR2 SASEGT. Trimming cost V 5 bases and J 4 bases, with 20 bases left between them. The CDR3 contains 16 residues. The treatment is: roughly 10-day PBMC culture with coronavirus spike peptide pools or control peptides (ViraFEST assay). TCR sequencing followed the expansion of antigen-specific T cells with peptide pools in ViraFEST. Cultured CD4+ T cell DNA underwent sequencing with the Oncomine TCR Beta short-read assay. Each CDR3 protein is one row after TCRdb ran MiXCR on the PCR reads. The sample holds 1,500 to 2,500 distinct CDR3 sequences, roughly two thirds seen once.

The receptor was derived from a human donor who had recovered from COVID-19. Sequencing used CD4+ T cells from blood, cultured in vitro, obtained after SARS-CoV-2 vaccination. The rearrangement joins TRBV6-1 to TRBJ1-1, with D maybe TRBD1 (6 bases). In nucleotides, the CDR3 is TGTGCCAGCAGTCGCGGACGACAGGTCGTTAGCACTGAAGCTTTCTTT. It translates to CASSRGRQVVSTEAFF.